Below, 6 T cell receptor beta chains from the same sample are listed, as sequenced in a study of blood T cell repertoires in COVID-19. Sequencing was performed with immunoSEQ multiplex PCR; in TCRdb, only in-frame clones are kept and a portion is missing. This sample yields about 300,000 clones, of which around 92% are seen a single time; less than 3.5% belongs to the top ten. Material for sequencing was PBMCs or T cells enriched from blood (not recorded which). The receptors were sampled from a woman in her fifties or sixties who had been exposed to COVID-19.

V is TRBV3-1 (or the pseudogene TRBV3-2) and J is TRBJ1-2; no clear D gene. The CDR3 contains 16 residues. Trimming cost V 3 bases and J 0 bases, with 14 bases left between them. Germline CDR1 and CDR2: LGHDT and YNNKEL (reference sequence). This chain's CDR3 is CASSQKITVSNYGYTF. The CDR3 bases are TGTGCCAGCAGCCAGAAGATTACTGTTTCTAACTATGGCTACACCTTC.

The CDR3 protein is CASIATSPAEAFF. The CDR3 DNA is TGTGCCAGCATCGCTACCTCCCCGGCTGAAGCTTTCTTT. The J gene is TRBJ1-1, the V gene TRBV6-5; D unclear. Germline V lookup: CDR1 MNHEY, CDR2 SVGAGI. CDR3 length equals 13 residues. V was trimmed by 7 bases and J by 6 bases, leaving 15 bases between them.

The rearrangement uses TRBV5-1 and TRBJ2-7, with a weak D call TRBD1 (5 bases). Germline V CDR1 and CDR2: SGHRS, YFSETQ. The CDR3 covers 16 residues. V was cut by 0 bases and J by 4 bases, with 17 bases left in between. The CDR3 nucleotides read TGCGCCAGCAGCTTGGGACCTGACAGAAGTTTTTACGAGCAGTACTTC. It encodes CASSLGPDRSFYEQYF.

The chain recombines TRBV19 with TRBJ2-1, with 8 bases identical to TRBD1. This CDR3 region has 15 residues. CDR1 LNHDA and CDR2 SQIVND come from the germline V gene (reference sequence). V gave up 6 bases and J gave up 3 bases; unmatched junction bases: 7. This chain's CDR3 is CASRERQGSYNEQFF. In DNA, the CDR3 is TGTGCCAGTAGAGAAAGACAGGGGAGCTACAATGAGCAGTTCTTC.

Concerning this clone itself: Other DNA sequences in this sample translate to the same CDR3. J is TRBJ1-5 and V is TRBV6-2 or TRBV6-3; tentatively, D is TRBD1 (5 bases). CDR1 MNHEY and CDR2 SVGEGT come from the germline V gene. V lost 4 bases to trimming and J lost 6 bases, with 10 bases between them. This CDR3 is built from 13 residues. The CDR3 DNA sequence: TGTGCCAGCAGTTCTCCGGGGGTTCAGCCCCAGCATTTT. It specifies CASSSPGVQPQHF.

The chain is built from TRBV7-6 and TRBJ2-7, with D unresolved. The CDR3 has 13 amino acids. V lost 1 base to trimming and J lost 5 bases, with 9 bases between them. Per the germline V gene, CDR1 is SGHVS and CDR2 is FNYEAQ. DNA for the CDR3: TGTGCCAGCAGCTTAGATACGGTCGACGAGCAGTACTTC. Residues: CASSLDTVDEQYF.